A single sample is the source of the 25 T cell receptor beta chains below, sequenced in a study of control samples from healthy donors and cancer patients. The protocol was immunoSEQ multiplex PCR, while the TCRdb copy is restricted to in-frame clones and leaves out a portion. The sample includes approximately 140,000 clones, around 94% seen only once; the top ten take about 12%. The sample was blood. All receptors come from a middle-aged man in good health.

The chain has TRBV27 and TRBJ2-1, with 7 bases fitting TRBD1. V lost 6 bases, J lost 1 base, and 3 bases stayed unmatched. CDR3 length: 14 residues. Germline loops: CDR1 MNHEY, CDR2 SMNVEV (reference sequence). CDR3 protein: CASRYRGSYNEQFF. DNA for the CDR3: TGTGCCAGCAGATACAGGGGATCCTACAATGAGCAGTTCTTC.

The J gene is TRBJ2-5, the V gene TRBV6-5; the match to TRBD1 covers 7 bases. The ends lost 6 bases at V and 1 base at J; junction bases unmatched: 5. CDR3 length: 14 residues. The V gene's germline CDR1 is MNHEY and CDR2 SVGAGI. CDR3 nucleotides: TGTGCCAGCAGAGCTTCAGGGGGCCAAGAGACCCAGTACTTC. Amino acid sequence: CASRASGGQETQYF.

This chain links TRBV7-9 with TRBJ1-4; maybe TRBD1 (6 bases). Trimming stripped 5 bases from V and 8 bases from J, with 9 bases between. CDR1 and CDR2 (germline): SEHNR, FQNEAQ (reference sequence). The CDR3 contains 12 residues. In nucleotides, the CDR3 is TGTGCCAGCAGCGCCGACAGGGAAAAACTGTTTTTT. Its translation is CASSADREKLFF. The full variable domain, with the rest looked up from reference TRBV7-9 and TRBJ1-4, is DTGVSQNPRHKITKRGQNVTFRCDPISEHNRLYWYRQTLGQGPEFLTYFQNEAQLEKSRLLSDRFSAERPKGSFSTLEIQRTEQGDSAMYLCASSADREKLFFGSGTQLSVL.

The chain has TRBV12-3 or TRBV12-4 and TRBJ1-1; D unresolved. V gave up 1 base and J gave up 7 bases, with 10 bases separating them. CDR3 size: 13 residues. This CDR3 reads CASSLVGRGEAFF. Written as DNA, the CDR3 is TGTGCCAGCAGTTTAGTCGGCCGGGGTGAAGCTTTCTTT.

The J gene is TRBJ1-4, the V gene TRBV5-1; 7 bases are a match to TRBD1. The V segment lost 4 bases and the J segment 5 bases; nucleotides outside the gene matches: 11. This CDR3 has 16 residues. CDR1 is SGHRS, CDR2 YFSETQ, per germline. Here the CDR3 DNA reads TGCGCCAGCAGCGAGGCCTACAGGGGACAGAATGAAAAACTGTTTTTT. Protein product: CASSEAYRGQNEKLFF. Looking up the rest from reference TRBV5-1 and TRBJ1-4 gives the full variable domain: KAGVTQTPRYLIKTRGQQVTLSCSPISGHRSVSWYQQTPGQGLQFLFEYFSETQRNKGNFPGRFSGRQFSNSRSEMNVSTLELGDSALYLCASSEAYRGQNEKLFFGSGTQLSVL.

The genes are TRBV11-3 and TRBJ1-1; unclear D gene. Germline assignment: CDR1 SGHNT and CDR2 YENEEA. This CDR3 has 13 residues. Trimming removed 6 bases from V and 1 base from J, with 9 bases in between. CDR3 in amino acids: CASSLARNTEAFF. The CDR3 nucleotides read TGTGCCAGCAGTCTGGCCAGGAACACTGAAGCTTTCTTT.

The chain has TRBV15 and TRBJ1-5; TRBD1 might be the D (6 bases). Trimming pared 1 base from V and 5 bases from J, leaving 15 bases between. The germline V gene encodes CDR1 LNHNV and CDR2 YYDKDF (reference sequence). The CDR3 sequence is 16 residues long. The CDR3 spells CATSRVLGQFHQPQHF. CDR3 DNA sequence: TGTGCCACCAGCAGAGTTTTAGGACAGTTCCATCAGCCCCAGCATTTT.

V gene TRBV28 combines with J gene TRBJ1-2; unclear D gene. The germline V gene has CDR1 MDHEN and CDR2 SYDVKM. The CDR3 sequence is 15 residues long. V lost 6 bases and J lost 8, with 22 bases in between. The CDR3 reads CASRSKAASFRGYTF. The CDR3 coding sequence is TGTGCCAGCAGGAGTAAAGCCGCGAGTTTTCGGGGCTACACCTTC.

The chain carries TRBV5-1 and TRBJ1-1; 8 nucleotides match TRBD1. Trimming took 4 bases from V and 0 from J; bases not matched to a gene: 8. In germline, CDR1 is SGHRS, CDR2 YFSETQ. The CDR3 length is 16 residues. DNA for the CDR3: TGCGCCAGCAGCCCGGGACAGGAAACCATGAACACTGAAGCTTTCTTT. This encodes CASSPGQETMNTEAFF.

This clone has a single count. The rearrangement joins TRBV13 to TRBJ2-7; 15 bases align to TRBD2. Losses at the gene ends were 5 bases for V and 3 bases for J; bases not matched to a gene: 2. The CDR3 is made up of 15 amino acids. CDR1 and CDR2 (germline): PRHDT, FYEKMQ (reference sequence). The CDR3 loop is CASSEGLAGGYEQYF. CDR3 coding DNA: TGTGCCAGCAGCGAGGGACTAGCGGGGGGCTACGAGCAGTACTTC.

This sequence joins TRBV7-6 and TRBJ1-6, with a tentative D call TRBD1 (6 bases). The germline V and J ends were trimmed by 4 bases and 7 bases, with 14 bases remaining between them. CDR1 SGHVS and CDR2 FNYEAQ come from the germline V gene. This CDR3 comprises 15 residues. CDR3 coding DNA: TGTGCCAGCAGCTCACCCCGGGACAAGAATTCACCCCTCCACTTT. It translates to CASSSPRDKNSPLHF.

V is TRBV29-1 and J is TRBJ1-2; 7 nucleotides align to TRBD1. Germline CDR1 reads SQVTM; CDR2 reads ANQGSEA. CDR3 length: 12 residues. V lost 1 base, J lost 5 bases, and 1 base stayed unmatched. The chain's CDR3 is CSVEADRYGYTF. DNA for the CDR3: TGCAGCGTTGAAGCGGACAGGTATGGCTACACCTTC.

This chain links TRBV6-6 with TRBJ1-2; D is unclear. This CDR3 has 12 amino acids. Germline V gene sequence: CDR1 MNHNY, CDR2 SVGAGI (reference sequence). V lost 6 bases, J lost 2 bases, and 7 bases lay in between. CDR3 region: CASRPGNYGYTF. Here the CDR3 DNA reads TGTGCCAGCAGACCAGGCAACTATGGCTACACCTTC.

V is TRBV6-6 and J is TRBJ2-1; D uncertain. The length of the CDR3 is 10 residues. Germline assignment: CDR1 MNHNY and CDR2 SVGAGI (reference sequence). Between the trimmed V and J ends, which lost 2 bases and 7 bases, there was a span of 0 bases. This CDR3 is CASSYNEQFF. The DNA of the CDR3 is TGTGCCAGCAGTTACAATGAGCAGTTCTTC.

This sequence joins TRBV9 and TRBJ1-6; tentatively, D is TRBD1 (6 bases). With 0 bases removed from V and 10 bases from J, the gap between germline ends came to 11 bases. Looked up from germline, CDR1 is SGDLS and CDR2 is YYNGEE. This CDR3 spans 14 amino acids. The CDR3 sequence is CASSVGGASSPLHF. CDR3 bases: TGTGCCAGCAGCGTAGGGGGGGCAAGCTCACCCCTCCACTTT.

This chain connects TRBV5-1 to TRBJ1-2; D remains ambiguous. V was cut by 1 base and J by 4 bases, with 8 bases left in between. Germline lookup yields CDR1 SGHRS and CDR2 YFSETQ. The CDR3 runs 13 residues. The CDR3, as DNA: TGCGCCAGCAGCTTGCGGGTTGCCTATGGCTACACCTTC. It specifies CASSLRVAYGYTF.

The chain joins TRBV13 to TRBJ1-1; possibly TRBD1 for D (6 bases). Trimming pared 5 bases from V and 7 bases from J, leaving 11 bases between. This CDR3 contains 12 residues. CDR1 PRHDT and CDR2 FYEKMQ come from the germline V gene (reference sequence). Here the CDR3 reads CASSAGQIEAFF. CDR3 DNA sequence: TGTGCCAGCAGCGCAGGACAGATTGAAGCTTTCTTT. Variable domain in full (rest from reference TRBV13 and TRBJ1-1): AAGVIQSPRHLIKEKRETATLKCYPIPRHDTVYWYQQGPGQDPQFLISFYEKMQSDKGSIPDRFSAQQFSDYHSELNMSSLELGDSALYFCASSAGQIEAFFGQGTRLTVV.

This chain's CDR3 is CASSSGTGWKTEAFF. The CDR3 DNA follows: TGTGCCAGCAGCTCCGGGACAGGGTGGAAGACTGAAGCTTTCTTT. The V gene is TRBV11-1, the J gene TRBJ1-1; 9 bases align to TRBD1. The CDR3 is 15 residues long. J gave up 5 bases and V 4 bases, and 8 bases lay outside the gene matches. CDR1 and CDR2 (germline): SGHAT, FQDESV (reference sequence).

The chain links TRBV28 to TRBJ1-6; tentative D call: TRBD1 (5 bases). CDR3 length: 14 amino acids. Between the trimmed V and J ends, which lost 7 bases and 5 bases, there was a span of 12 bases. The germline V gene has CDR1 MDHEN and CDR2 SYDVKM. The CDR3 DNA sequence: TGTGCCAGCAACCCTGACAGCCATAATTCACCCCTCCACTTT. Translated, it gives CASNPDSHNSPLHF.

The chain employs TRBV6-1 and TRBJ1-2, with 7 bases identical to TRBD1. This CDR3 contains 16 residues. V shed 3 bases, J shed 2 bases, and the junction held 9 bases outside the gene matches. The germline V gene has CDR1 MNHNS and CDR2 SASEGT. The CDR3 DNA reads TGTGCCAGCAGTGACGGGACAGAGGAACGGAACTATGGCTACACCTTC. It yields the protein CASSDGTEERNYGYTF.

The rearrangement uses TRBV5-1 and TRBJ1-2; D unclear. The CDR3 has 14 amino acids. The germline gives CDR1 SGHRS, CDR2 YFSETQ. Trimming took 0 bases from V and 0 from J, leaving 6 bases between them. DNA of the CDR3: TGCGCCAGCAGCTTGGAGGGCACTAACTATGGCTACACCTTC. It specifies CASSLEGTNYGYTF.

The J gene is TRBJ2-7, the V gene TRBV9; 12 bases are a match to TRBD2. This CDR3 has 16 residues. The ends lost 3 bases at V and 0 bases at J; junction bases unmatched: 4. Per germline, CDR1 SGDLS and CDR2 YYNGEE. In nucleotides, the CDR3 is TGTGCCAGCAGCGCACTAGCGGGGGGCCCCTCCTACGAGCAGTACTTC. It is translated as CASSALAGGPSYEQYF.

This chain links TRBV4-3 with TRBJ1-3, with D hard to call. V was clipped by 4 bases and J by 0 bases, with 10 bases between them. The V gene's germline CDR1 is LGHNA and CDR2 YSLEER. The CDR3 runs to 15 residues. The CDR3 nucleotides read TGCGCCAGCAGCCCCGGACGGATCTCTGGAAACACCATATATTTT. Protein: CASSPGRISGNTIYF.

V gene TRBV7-3 combines with J gene TRBJ2-3, with a tentative D call TRBD2 (5 bases). V gave up 5 bases and J gave up 4 bases, with 10 bases separating them. The germline CDR1 and CDR2 sequences are SGHTA and FQGTGA. This CDR3 spans 13 amino acids. CDR3: CASSLRTADTQYF. DNA for the CDR3: TGTGCCAGCAGCCTAAGGACTGCAGATACGCAGTATTTT.

This clone was recorded only once. The chain employs TRBV6-1 and TRBJ2-1; 10 bases match TRBD2. Trimming at V came to 1 base and at J to 7 bases, leaving 7 bases not matched to a gene. The CDR3 consists of 16 residues. Germline CDR1 MNHNS, CDR2 SASEGT. CDR3 nucleotide sequence: TGTGCCAGCAGTGAAGGTCGAGCGGGGGGGAGGAATGAGCAGTTCTTC. It translates to CASSEGRAGGRNEQFF.